Listed below are T cell receptor beta chains from one sample, sequenced in a study of T cell repertoires in cytomegalovirus infection. TCRdb processed the reads anew with MiXCR; each CDR3 protein has one entry. This sample has some 62,000 distinct CDR3 sequences, with around 20% found just once. No cognate antigen is known for these TCRs. Sequencing used CD8+ T cells from cultured PBMCs, obtained from culture after CMV antigen stimulation. The receptors shown here come from a human donor in good health (CMV status not recorded). Some clones in this sample may be carry-over from other donors' samples. The CDR3 runs from the conserved cysteine through the conserved F or W.

j_gene,v_gene,CDR3aa
TRBJ1-3,TRBV7-6,CASSPTGGSGNTIYF
TRBJ2-5,TRBV7-6,CASSYRLASKETQYF
TRBJ2-1,TRBV6-6,CATRALMFDNEQFF
TRBJ2-2,TRBV28,CASSPTGAGELFF
TRBJ1-2,TRBV7-2,CASSLNRVGYGYTF
TRBJ1-2,TRBV6-5,CASMGGQFYGYTF
TRBJ1-5,TRBV7-2,CASSPDPTGYSNQPQHF
TRBJ1-1,TRBV27,CASSIRDRNTEAFF
TRBJ2-7,TRBV27,CASSLGGRFGSYEQYF
TRBJ2-3,TRBV5-1,CASSRVVGTDTQYF
TRBJ1-4,TRBV6-1,CASSETQGWDPTNEKLFF
TRBJ2-1,TRBV4-1,CASSQDLAGGGNEQFF
TRBJ1-2,TRBV11-2,CASSSYLTGGHYGYTF
TRBJ1-1,TRBV7-8,CASSRGLATLNTEAFF
TRBJ2-3,TRBV7-2,CASSLDRGQVDTQYF
TRBJ1-4,TRBV28,CASSLYRQGGEKLFF
TRBJ1-2,TRBV7-8,CASSKREQGVGYTF
TRBJ2-1,TRBV5-4,CASSLEGTGENEQFF
TRBJ2-7,TRBV6-1,CASSENRGGYEQYF
TRBJ2-3,TRBV6-1,CASSFLGTFTDTQYF
TRBJ2-7,TRBV20-1,CSANGGTAEQYF
TRBJ2-5,TRBV7-9,CASSAKETQYF
TRBJ1-1,TRBV14,CASSHSGTGKRAFF
TRBJ2-3,TRBV27,CASSLFGGGTADTQYF
TRBJ1-5,TRBV7-8,CASSLAPDSNQPQHF
TRBJ2-7,TRBV11-2,CAIDPDRGPHEQYF
TRBJ2-7,TRBV7-8,CASSLEVMSSYEQYF
TRBJ1-1,TRBV12-3/TRBV12-4,CASSVGAGTEAFF
TRBJ1-5,TRBV7-6,CASSMWDSPGPNQPQHF
TRBJ2-7,TRBV6-2/TRBV6-3,CASKDRSSYEQYF
TRBJ1-2,TRBV6-5,CASSRGGAGYGYTF
TRBJ1-3,TRBV7-2,CASSLAPGGGNTIYF
TRBJ1-1,TRBV6-8,CASIKWGEAFF
TRBJ1-4,TRBV7-9,CASSAGLGEKLFF
TRBJ1-1,TRBV7-2,CASSSRYDRVHTEAFF
TRBJ2-7,TRBV6-6,CASRRDTYEQYF
TRBJ1-1,TRBV19,CASSPRVMKTEAFF
TRBJ2-3,TRBV14,CASSQAWGSTDTQYF
TRBJ1-1,TRBV10-3,CAISESEGGNTEAFF
TRBJ1-1,TRBV7-2,CASSPWEVEAFF
TRBJ1-5,TRBV19,CASSIPNNGRSNQPQHF
TRBJ1-2,TRBV4-1,CASSQILSGGSSYGYTF
TRBJ1-3,TRBV4-1,CASSQDARAGNTIYF
TRBJ2-7,TRBV10-3,CAISDRGDLDEQYF
TRBJ1-1,TRBV7-6,CASSPGEGREAFF
TRBJ2-1,TRBV6-2/TRBV6-3,CASSYSTVAAPKTYNEQFF
TRBJ1-5,TRBV20-1,CSARIQGAYSNQPQHF
TRBJ1-5,TRBV2,CASSEIPQVHDQPQHF
TRBJ2-7,TRBV27,CASSLVPVKSYEQYF
TRBJ2-7,TRBV5-6,CASSSFRSGSRDEQYF
TRBJ2-7,TRBV25-1,CASSLGALGEQYF
TRBJ1-1,TRBV7-2,CASSVSRTEAFF
TRBJ1-2,TRBV2,CASRVDAISKGYTF
TRBJ2-1,TRBV7-9,CASSSPGRNGNEQFF
TRBJ1-3,TRBV4-2,CASSPGTEYTIYF
TRBJ1-2,TRBV27,CASSPSTPQRGYTF
TRBJ1-4,TRBV7-8,CASSAIVGWTTNEKLFF
TRBJ2-1,TRBV9,CASSSPTPGLAGFSSSYNEQFF
TRBJ2-3,TRBV30,CAWIGESSDTQYF
TRBJ2-2,TRBV4-1,CASSQDRTGAAGELFF